This TCR beta chain appears in the sequencing data of a study of T-cell memory formation after mild COVID-19. Losses at the gene ends were 6 bases for V and 5 bases for J; bases not matched to a gene: 8. Germline V CDR1 and CDR2: SGHTA, FQGTGA. The CDR3 has 14 residues. This clonotype has a handful of counts. TCRdb itself ran the 5' RACE reads through MiXCR, one entry per CDR3 protein. This sample has 250,000 to 350,000 distinct CDR3 sequences, with roughly 16% found just once. The origin of this receptor is a man aged 18 to 29 who had mild COVID-19 (a few samples of this study predate the infection). Cell type and time point are not known. The rearrangement links TRBV7-3 to TRBJ2-3; the match to TRBD1 covers 7 bases. The specimen sequenced was PBMCs or a T cell subset sorted from them (not recorded which). CDR3 bases: TGTGCCAGCAGGTTGACAGGGTATCAAGATACGCAGTATTTT. Encoded protein: CASRLTGYQDTQYF. Supplemented by reference TRBV7-3 and TRBJ2-3, the full variable domain reads GAGVSQTPSNKVTEKGKYVELRCDPISGHTALYWYRQSLGQGPEFLIYFQGTGAADDSGLPNDRFFAVRPEGSVSTLKIQRTERGDSAVYLCASRLTGYQDTQYFGPGTRLTVL.